One and the same sample provided the 6 T cell receptor beta chains below, sequenced in a study of blood T cell repertoires in COVID-19. Libraries were prepared by immunoSEQ multiplex PCR; TCRdb keeps only in-frame clonotypes and omits some of them. There are 45,000 or so clones in the sample; approximately 90% occur only once, and about an eighth lies in the top ten. Sequenced material: peripheral blood. These receptors came from a man older than 75 with acute or convalescent COVID-19.

J is TRBJ2-3 and V is TRBV7-9; TRBD2 might be the D (5 bases). Trimming took 3 bases from V and 4 from J, leaving 14 bases between them. Germline CDR1 is SEHNR and CDR2 is FQNEAQ (reference sequence). This CDR3 has 15 residues. The CDR3 DNA sequence: TGTGCCAGCAGCTTGGGAGAACTCCCGCCAGATACGCAGTATTTT. Amino acids: CASSLGELPPDTQYF. The variable domain in full, completed from reference TRBV7-9 and TRBJ2-3, reads DTGVSQNPRHKITKRGQNVTFRCDPISEHNRLYWYRQTLGQGPEFLTYFQNEAQLEKSRLLSDRFSAERPKGSFSTLEIQRTEQGDSAMYLCASSLGELPPDTQYFGPGTRLTVL.

The chain joins TRBV18 to TRBJ2-7, with D maybe TRBD2 (5 bases). Deletions cut 1 base from V and 2 bases from J, with 9 bases between. Germline V gives CDR1 KGHSH, CDR2 LQKENI. The CDR3 runs 14 residues. DNA for the CDR3: TGTGCCAGCTCACCACGAGAGGAGGCCTACGAGCAGTACTTC. As protein: CASSPREEAYEQYF.

The chain links TRBV18 to TRBJ1-5; tentatively, D is TRBD1 (6 bases). The CDR3 runs 12 residues. Per the germline V gene, CDR1 is KGHSH and CDR2 is LQKENI. Trimming took 5 bases from V and 15 from J, leaving 17 bases between them. The DNA of the CDR3 is TGTGCCAGCTCAACCGGGACACCAAGCTGGCATTTT. Protein sequence: CASSTGTPSWHF. Full variable domain (remainder filled in from reference TRBV18 and TRBJ1-5): NAGVMQNPRHLVRRRGQEARLRCSPMKGHSHVYWYRQLPEEGLKFMVYLQKENIIDESGMPKERFSAEFPKEGPSILRIQQVVRGDSAAYFCASSTGTPSWHFGDGTRLSIL.

The rearrangement joins TRBV7-2 to TRBJ2-5; 7 bases fit TRBD2. The germline V gene encodes CDR1 SGHTA and CDR2 FQGNSA. The CDR3 contains 15 residues. With 6 bases clipped from V and 3 bases from J, the junction kept 10 bases outside the gene matches. The CDR3, as DNA: TGTGCCAGCAGGGCCGGGTCCGGGGGGAAAGAGACCCAGTACTTC. It yields the protein CASRAGSGGKETQYF.

The CDR3 coding sequence is TGTGCCAGCAGTTTATCAGCGGGGGTGTCCTCCTACGAGCAGTACTTC. Its translation is CASSLSAGVSSYEQYF. The chain links TRBV28 to TRBJ2-7, with TRBD2 matching over 8 bases. CDR1 is MDHEN and CDR2 is SYDVKM in the germline V gene. CDR3 length: 16 residues. Losses at the gene ends were 1 base for V and 0 bases for J; bases not matched to a gene: 5. Supplemented by reference TRBV28 and TRBJ2-7, the full variable domain reads DVKVTQSSRYLVKRTGEKVFLECVQDMDHENMFWYRQDPGLGLRLIYFSYDVKMKEKGDIPEGYSVSREKKERFSLILESASTNQTSMYLCASSLSAGVSSYEQYFGPGTRLTVT.

The V gene is TRBV29-1, the J gene TRBJ1-1; tentative D call: TRBD1 (5 bases). There are 13 residues in the CDR3. Trimming removed 7 bases at V and 4 bases at J, with 16 bases between. Germline-derived CDR1 and CDR2 are SQVTM and ANQGSEA. The CDR3 DNA sequence: TGCAGCGCCCTGTTAGGGGTGGGCACTGAAGCTTTCTTT. It specifies CSALLGVGTEAFF. The whole variable domain, filled in from reference TRBV29-1 and TRBJ1-1, reads SAVISQKPSRDICQRGTSLTIQCQVDSQVTMMFWYRQQPGQSLTLIATANQGSEATYESGFVIDKFPISRPNLTFSTLTVSNMSPEDSSIYLCSALLGVGTEAFFGQGTRLTVV.